Listed below are T cell receptor beta chains from one sample, sequenced in a study of blood T cell repertoires in COVID-19. This table comes from immunoSEQ multiplex PCR, and its TCRdb copy is limited to in-frame clones, with some not included. The repertoire holds around 62,000 clones, around 90% seen once, with around 10% in the top ten. What was sequenced was PBMCs or T cells enriched from blood (not recorded which). The receptors shown here come from a woman aged 40 to 50 who had recovered from COVID-19. CDR3s include the opening cysteine and the closing phenylalanine or tryptophan. The D gene is left open where the match is weak.

j_call	d_call	v_call	cdr3_aa	cdr3_nt
TRBJ1-6	NA	TRBV11-3	CASTLTKGLNSPLHF	TGTGCCAGCACCCTGACTAAAGGGTTAAATTCACCCCTCCACTTT
TRBJ1-2	NA	TRBV25-1	CASSEGDSIYGYTF	TGTGCCAGCAGTGAAGGAGACAGTATCTATGGCTACACCTTC
TRBJ1-2	NA	TRBV11-3	CASSLALQVGYTF	TGTGCCAGCAGCTTAGCCCTTCAGGTGGGCTACACCTTC
TRBJ2-3	TRBD2	TRBV5-4	CASSFAGGLVTQYF	TGTGCCAGCAGCTTTGCGGGGGGGCTAGTTACGCAGTATTTT
TRBJ1-4	NA	TRBV5-4	CASSLGPGATNEKLFF	TGTGCCAGCAGCTTGGGTCCGGGGGCAACTAATGAAAAACTGTTTTTT
TRBJ2-3	TRBD1	TRBV24-1	CATRDRGALNTQYF	TGTGCCACCAGGGACAGGGGGGCTTTGAATACGCAGTATTTT
TRBJ2-7	NA	TRBV29-1	CSVEGEYEQYF	TGCAGCGTTGAAGGAGAATACGAGCAGTACTTC
TRBJ1-6	NA	TRBV6-5	CASSYSSLNNSPLHF	TGTGCCAGCAGTTACTCGTCACTCAATAATTCACCCCTCCACTTT
TRBJ2-1	TRBD2	TRBV5-1	CASSLGGDPYNEQFF	TGCGCCAGCAGCCTCGGGGGGGACCCCTACAATGAGCAGTTCTTC
TRBJ1-1	TRBD1	TRBV19	CASSIPGGDEAFF	TGTGCCAGTAGTATCCCAGGGGGAGATGAAGCTTTCTTT
TRBJ2-2	TRBD1	TRBV29-1	CSVGQGVTGELFF	TGCAGCGTGGGACAGGGGGTCACCGGGGAGCTGTTTTTT